The entry below gives a single TCR beta chain sequence along with its context. Antigen unknown. V was pared by 5 bases and J by 5 bases, with 16 bases of the junction left unmatched. In germline, CDR1 is LNHDA, CDR2 SQIVND (reference sequence). This CDR3 spans 17 amino acids. The data stem from a study of cytomegalovirus exposure and HLA in healthy donors. Study-wide results and limits: Reported performance of the classifier showed diagnosis of cytomegalovirus status with high specificity and sensitivity.

Sequencing was performed with immunoSEQ multiplex PCR; in TCRdb, only in-frame clones are kept and a portion is missing. The table shows fewer than 400,000 clones, with around 86% occurring only once. The donors were members of the validation cohort comprising some 120 subjects, separate from the approximately 670-subject first cohort. The receptor was isolated from a woman aged 18-29 years in good health and CMV-seronegative. This chain uses TRBV19 with TRBJ2-7, with 9 bases identical to TRBD1. Sequencing was carried out using PBMCs. The CDR3 bases are TGTGCCAGTAGTTTGGGACAGGGAGGGCGCCTGCCTAACGAGCAGTACTTC. Protein: CASSLGQGGRLPNEQYF.